This TCR beta chain was obtained from a study of cytomegalovirus exposure and HLA in healthy donors. Trimming removed 0 bases from V and 5 bases from J; junction bases left unmatched: 4. Germline-derived CDR1 and CDR2 are SGHTA and FQGNSA. This CDR3 is built from 15 residues. Regarding donors, all were healthy bone marrow donors. General observations from the study: An analysis was carried out at a later point. It showed that HLA-associated TCR beta chains were more clonally expanded than equally common non-associated chains. Across all donors, roughly uniform sequencing depth was an assumption of the presence/absence analyses.

PCR used 60 Vbeta primers and 13 Jbeta primers. Method: immunoSEQ multiplex PCR; TCRdb's copy keeps in-frame clones and lacks some. This listing includes 50,000 or so clones. A note on this clone: Its antigen is as yet unknown.

This clonotype was sampled from a woman aged 55-69 years in good health and CMV-seropositive. The chain has TRBV7-2 and TRBJ1-2, with 9 nucleotides matching TRBD1. The specimen was PBMCs. The CDR3 loop reads CASSLAGTGLYGYTF. CDR3 DNA sequence: TGTGCCAGCAGCTTAGCAGGGACAGGGCTTTATGGCTACACCTTC.